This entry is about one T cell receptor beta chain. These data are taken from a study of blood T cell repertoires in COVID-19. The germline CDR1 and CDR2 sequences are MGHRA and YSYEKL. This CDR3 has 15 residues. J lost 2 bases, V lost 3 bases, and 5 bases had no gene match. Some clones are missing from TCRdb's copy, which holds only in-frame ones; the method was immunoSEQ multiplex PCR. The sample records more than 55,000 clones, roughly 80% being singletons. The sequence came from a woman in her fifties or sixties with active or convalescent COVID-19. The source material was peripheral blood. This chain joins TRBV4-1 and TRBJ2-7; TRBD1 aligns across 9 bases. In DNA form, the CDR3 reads TGCGCCAGCAGCCATCCGGGACAGGGAACCTACGAGCAGTACTTC. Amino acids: CASSHPGQGTYEQYF.